This section outlines one TCR beta chain sequence together with its context. Its matching antigen is unknown. The sample belongs to a study of CD8 T cells in ankylosing spondylitis. General study findings and limits: In ankylosing spondylitis patients, matched synovial fluid reportedly showed significant enrichment of disease-linked clones. Clones linked to the disease showed a CD8+ phenotype. They occurred at relatively low frequencies in peripheral blood. What appeared characteristic of ankylosing spondylitis blood was a TCR beta motif of eight highly homologous variants.

TCRdb reanalysed the 5' RACE reads using MiXCR and keeps one entry per CDR3 protein. The sample lists about 200,000 distinct CDR3 sequences, 7.3% occurring once. Specimen: blood, either unsorted or a sorted T cell fraction (not recorded which). The sequence derives from a male donor with ankylosing spondylitis.

For the CDR3, the DNA is TGCGCCAGCAGCTCGGAGACAGGGGCGTACCAAGAGACCCAGTACTTC. It yields the protein CASSSETGAYQETQYF. The chain couples TRBV5-1 to TRBJ2-5; 8 positions agree with TRBD1. Germline V gene lookup returns CDR1 SGHRS and CDR2 YFSETQ. There are 16 residues in the CDR3. Losses at the gene ends were 3 bases for V and 0 bases for J; bases not matched to a gene: 7.